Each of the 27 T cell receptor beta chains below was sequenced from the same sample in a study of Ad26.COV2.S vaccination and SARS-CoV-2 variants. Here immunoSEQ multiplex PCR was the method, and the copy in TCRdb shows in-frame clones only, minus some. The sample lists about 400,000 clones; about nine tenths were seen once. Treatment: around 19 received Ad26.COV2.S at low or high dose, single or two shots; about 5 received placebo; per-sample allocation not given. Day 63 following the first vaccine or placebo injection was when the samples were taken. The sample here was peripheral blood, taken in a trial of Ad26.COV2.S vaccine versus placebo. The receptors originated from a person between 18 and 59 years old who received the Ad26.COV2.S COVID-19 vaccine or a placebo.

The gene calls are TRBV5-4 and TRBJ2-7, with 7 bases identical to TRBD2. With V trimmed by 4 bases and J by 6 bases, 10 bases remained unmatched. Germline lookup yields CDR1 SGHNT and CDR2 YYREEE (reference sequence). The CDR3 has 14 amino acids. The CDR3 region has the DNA TGTGCCAGCAGCCTCGGGACTATAACTGGCGAGCAGTACTTC. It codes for CASSLGTITGEQYF.

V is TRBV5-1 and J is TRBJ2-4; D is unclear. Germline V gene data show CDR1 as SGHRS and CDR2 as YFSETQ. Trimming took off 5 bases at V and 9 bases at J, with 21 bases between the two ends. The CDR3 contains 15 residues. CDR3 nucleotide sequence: TGCGCCAGCAGGTCAGATAACCTCATACGAGGCATTCAGTACTTC. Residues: CASRSDNLIRGIQYF.

DNA of the CDR3: TGTGCCAGCAGTTTGACTAGCGGGAGGGGGTTCTTC. Translating gives CASSLTSGRGFF. The chain carries TRBV28 and TRBJ2-1, with TRBD2 matching 14 bases. Trimming cost V 3 bases and J 15 bases; bases outside gene matches: 1. The CDR3 sequence is 12 residues long. Germline V CDR1 and CDR2: MDHEN, SYDVKM.

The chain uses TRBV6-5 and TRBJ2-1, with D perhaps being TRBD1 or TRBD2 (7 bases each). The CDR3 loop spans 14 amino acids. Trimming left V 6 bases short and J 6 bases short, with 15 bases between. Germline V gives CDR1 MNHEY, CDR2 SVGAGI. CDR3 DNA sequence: TGTGCCAGCAGACTAGCGCAGGGGGTCAATGAGCAGTTCTTC. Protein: CASRLAQGVNEQFF.

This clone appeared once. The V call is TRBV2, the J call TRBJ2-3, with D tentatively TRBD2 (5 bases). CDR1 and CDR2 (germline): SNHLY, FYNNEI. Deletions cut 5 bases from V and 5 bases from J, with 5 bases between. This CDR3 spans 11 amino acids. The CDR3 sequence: CASSSGDTQYF. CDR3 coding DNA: TGTGCCAGCAGTAGCGGAGATACGCAGTATTTT.

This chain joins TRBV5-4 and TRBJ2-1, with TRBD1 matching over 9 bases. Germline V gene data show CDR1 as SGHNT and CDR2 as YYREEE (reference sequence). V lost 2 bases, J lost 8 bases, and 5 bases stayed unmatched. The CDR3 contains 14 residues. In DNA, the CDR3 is TGTGCCAGCAGCTTAGGGACAGGGAGCGATGAGCAGTTCTTC. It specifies CASSLGTGSDEQFF. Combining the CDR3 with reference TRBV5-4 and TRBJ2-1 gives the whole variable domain ETGVTQSPTHLIKTRGQQVTLRCSSQSGHNTVSWYQQALGQGPQFIFQYYREEENGRGNFPPRFSGLQFPNYSSELNVNALELDDSALYLCASSLGTGSDEQFFGPGTRLTVL.

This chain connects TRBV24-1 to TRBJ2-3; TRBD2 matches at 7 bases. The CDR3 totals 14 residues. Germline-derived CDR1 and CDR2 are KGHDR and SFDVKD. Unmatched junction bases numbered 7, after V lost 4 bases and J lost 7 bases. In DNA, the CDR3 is TGTGCCACCAGTGAAAGGTGGGGGGGTTATACGCAGTATTTT. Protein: CATSERWGGYTQYF.

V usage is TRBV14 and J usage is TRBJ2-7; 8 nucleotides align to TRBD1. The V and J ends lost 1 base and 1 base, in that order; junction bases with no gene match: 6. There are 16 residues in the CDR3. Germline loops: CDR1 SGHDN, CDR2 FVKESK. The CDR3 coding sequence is TGTGCCAGCAGCCAAGCCGGACAGGGTTGGTCCTACGAGCAGTACTTC. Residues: CASSQAGQGWSYEQYF.

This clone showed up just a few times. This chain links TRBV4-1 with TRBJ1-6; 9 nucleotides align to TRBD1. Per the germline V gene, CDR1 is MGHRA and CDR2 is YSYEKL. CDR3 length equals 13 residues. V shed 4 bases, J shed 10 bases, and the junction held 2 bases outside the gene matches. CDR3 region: CASSRDRESPLHF. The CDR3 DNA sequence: TGCGCCAGCAGCCGGGACAGGGAGTCACCCCTCCACTTT.

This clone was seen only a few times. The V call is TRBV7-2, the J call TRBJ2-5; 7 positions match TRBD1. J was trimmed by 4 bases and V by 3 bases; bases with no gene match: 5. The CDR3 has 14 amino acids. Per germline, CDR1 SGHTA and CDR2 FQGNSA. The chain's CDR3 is CASSFTGERETQYF. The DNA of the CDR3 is TGTGCCAGCAGCTTCACAGGGGAGCGAGAGACCCAGTACTTC. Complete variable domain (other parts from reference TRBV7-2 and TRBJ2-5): GAGVSQSPSNKVTEKGKDVELRCDPISGHTALYWYRQSLGQGLEFLIYFQGNSAPDKSGLPSDRFSAERTGGSVSTLTIQRTQQEDSAVYLCASSFTGERETQYFGPGTRLLVL.

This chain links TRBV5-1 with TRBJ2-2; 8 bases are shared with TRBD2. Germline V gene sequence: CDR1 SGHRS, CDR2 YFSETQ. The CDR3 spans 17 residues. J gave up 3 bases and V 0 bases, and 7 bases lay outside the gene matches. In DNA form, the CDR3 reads TGCGCCAGCAGCTTGGAGGAGGGTAGCGGGGACACCGGGGAGCTGTTTTTT. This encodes CASSLEEGSGDTGELFF.

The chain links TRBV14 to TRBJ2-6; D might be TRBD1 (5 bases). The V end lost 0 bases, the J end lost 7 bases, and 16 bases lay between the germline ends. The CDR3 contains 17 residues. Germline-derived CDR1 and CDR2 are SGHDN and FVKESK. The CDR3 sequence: CASSQDHPGLSANVLTF. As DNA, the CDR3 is TGTGCCAGCAGCCAAGATCATCCAGGGCTCTCAGCCAACGTCCTGACTTTC.

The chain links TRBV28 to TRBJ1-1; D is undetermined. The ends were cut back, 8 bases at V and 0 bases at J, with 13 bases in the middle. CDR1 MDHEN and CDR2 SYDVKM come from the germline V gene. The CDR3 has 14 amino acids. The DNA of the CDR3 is TGTGCCAGCGCAACGGGAGCCATGAACACTGAAGCTTTCTTT. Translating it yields CASATGAMNTEAFF. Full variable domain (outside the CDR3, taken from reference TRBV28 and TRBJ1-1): DVKVTQSSRYLVKRTGEKVFLECVQDMDHENMFWYRQDPGLGLRLIYFSYDVKMKEKGDIPEGYSVSREKKERFSLILESASTNQTSMYLCASATGAMNTEAFFGQGTRLTVV.

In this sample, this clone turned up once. DNA for the CDR3: TGTGCCAGCAGCTTGCCGGGGAAAGTCACAGATACGCAGTATTTT. It specifies CASSLPGKVTDTQYF. The rearrangement uses TRBV5-4 and TRBJ2-3; tentative D call: TRBD2 (5 bases). V lost 1 base, J lost 2 bases, and 11 bases lay in between. Germline CDR1 is SGHNT and CDR2 is YYREEE (reference sequence). The CDR3 spans 15 residues.

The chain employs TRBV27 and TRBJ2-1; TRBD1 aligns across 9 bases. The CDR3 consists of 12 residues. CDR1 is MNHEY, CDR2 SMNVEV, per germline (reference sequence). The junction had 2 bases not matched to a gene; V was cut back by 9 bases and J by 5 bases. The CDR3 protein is CASTGGHNEQFF. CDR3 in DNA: TGTGCCAGTACAGGGGGCCACAATGAGCAGTTCTTC.

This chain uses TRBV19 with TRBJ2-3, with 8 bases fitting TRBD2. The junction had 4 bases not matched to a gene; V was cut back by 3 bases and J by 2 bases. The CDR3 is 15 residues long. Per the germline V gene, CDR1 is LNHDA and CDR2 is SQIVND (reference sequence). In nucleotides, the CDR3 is TGTGCCAGTAGTATTAGCGGGATACCCACAGATACGCAGTATTTT. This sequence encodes CASSISGIPTDTQYF.

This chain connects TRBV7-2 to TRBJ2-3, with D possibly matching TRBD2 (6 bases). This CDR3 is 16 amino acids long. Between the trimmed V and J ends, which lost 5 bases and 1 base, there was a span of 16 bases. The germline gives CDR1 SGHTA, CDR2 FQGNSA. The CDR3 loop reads CASSPGGLWRTDTQYF. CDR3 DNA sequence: TGTGCCAGCAGCCCCGGAGGACTATGGCGCACAGATACGCAGTATTTT.

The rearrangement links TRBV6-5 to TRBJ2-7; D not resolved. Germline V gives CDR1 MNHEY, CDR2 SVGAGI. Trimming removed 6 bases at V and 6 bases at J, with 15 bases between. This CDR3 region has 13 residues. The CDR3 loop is CASSQTPSAEQYF. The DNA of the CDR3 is TGTGCCAGCAGCCAGACACCCTCGGCCGAGCAGTACTTC.

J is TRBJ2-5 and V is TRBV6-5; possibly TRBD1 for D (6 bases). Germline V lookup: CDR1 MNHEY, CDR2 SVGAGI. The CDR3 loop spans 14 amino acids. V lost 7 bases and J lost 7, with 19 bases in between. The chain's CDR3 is CASTLLGGAGTQYF. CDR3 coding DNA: TGTGCCAGCACCCTCTTAGGGGGAGCAGGGACCCAGTACTTC.

The CDR3 bases are TGTGCCAGCAGCGTAATGGCGGGGGCCTACGAGCAGTACTTC. Amino acid sequence: CASSVMAGAYEQYF. V gene TRBV9 combines with J gene TRBJ2-7, with 7 bases that match TRBD2. The V gene's germline CDR1 is SGDLS and CDR2 YYNGEE. The CDR3 spans 14 residues. The V and J ends lost 1 base and 2 bases, in that order; junction bases with no gene match: 3.

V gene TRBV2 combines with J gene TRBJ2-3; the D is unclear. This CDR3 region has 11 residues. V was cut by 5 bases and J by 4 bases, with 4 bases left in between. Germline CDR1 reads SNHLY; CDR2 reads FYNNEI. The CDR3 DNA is TGTGCCAGCAGTACGGCAGATACGCAGTATTTT. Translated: CASSTADTQYF. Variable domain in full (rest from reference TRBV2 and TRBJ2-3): EPEVTQTPSHQVTQMGQEVILRCVPISNHLYFYWYRQILGQKVEFLVSFYNNEISEKSEIFDDQFSVERPDGSNFTLKIRSTKLEDSAMYFCASSTADTQYFGPGTRLTVL.

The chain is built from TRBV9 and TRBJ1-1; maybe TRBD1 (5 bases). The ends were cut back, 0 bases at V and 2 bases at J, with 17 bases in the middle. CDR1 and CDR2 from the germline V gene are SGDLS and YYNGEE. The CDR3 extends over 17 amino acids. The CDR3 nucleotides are TGTGCCAGCAGCGTAGACAGCCGATGGAGGGGCAACACTGAAGCTTTCTTT. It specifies CASSVDSRWRGNTEAFF.

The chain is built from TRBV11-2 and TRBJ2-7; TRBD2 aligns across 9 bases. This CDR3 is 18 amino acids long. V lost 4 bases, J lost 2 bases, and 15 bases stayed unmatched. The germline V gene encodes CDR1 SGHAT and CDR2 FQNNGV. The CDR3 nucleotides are TGTGCCAGCAGCTCGACCCCCCTCCCCTTAGCGGGAGCCTACGAGCAGTACTTC. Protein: CASSSTPLPLAGAYEQYF.

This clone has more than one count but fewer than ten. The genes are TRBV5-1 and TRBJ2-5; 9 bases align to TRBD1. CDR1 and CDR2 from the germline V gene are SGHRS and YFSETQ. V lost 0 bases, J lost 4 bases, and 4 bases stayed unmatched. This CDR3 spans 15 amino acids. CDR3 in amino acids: CASSLAEQGAETQYF. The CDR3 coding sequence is TGCGCCAGCAGCTTGGCCGAACAGGGGGCAGAGACCCAGTACTTC.

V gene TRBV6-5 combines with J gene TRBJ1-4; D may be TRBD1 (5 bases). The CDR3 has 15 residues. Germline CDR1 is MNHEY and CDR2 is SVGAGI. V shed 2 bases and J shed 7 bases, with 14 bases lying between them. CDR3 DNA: TGTGCCAGCAGTTACGCCGGTCAGGGAGGTGAAAAACTGTTTTTT. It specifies CASSYAGQGGEKLFF.

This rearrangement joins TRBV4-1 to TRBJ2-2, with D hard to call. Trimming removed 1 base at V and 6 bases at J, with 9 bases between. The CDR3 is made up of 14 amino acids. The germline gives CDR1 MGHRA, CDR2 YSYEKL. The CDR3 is CASSQVSRPGELFF. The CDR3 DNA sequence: TGCGCCAGCAGCCAAGTTAGTCGCCCCGGGGAGCTGTTTTTT.

The CDR3: CASSLQFSNQPQHF. CDR3 nucleotide sequence: TGTGCCAGCAGTTTGCAGTTTAGCAATCAGCCCCAGCATTTT. The chain is built from TRBV28 and TRBJ1-5, with D uncertain. With 3 bases removed from V and 0 bases from J, the gap between germline ends came to 6 bases. Germline CDR1 and CDR2: MDHEN and SYDVKM. The CDR3 has 14 amino acids.